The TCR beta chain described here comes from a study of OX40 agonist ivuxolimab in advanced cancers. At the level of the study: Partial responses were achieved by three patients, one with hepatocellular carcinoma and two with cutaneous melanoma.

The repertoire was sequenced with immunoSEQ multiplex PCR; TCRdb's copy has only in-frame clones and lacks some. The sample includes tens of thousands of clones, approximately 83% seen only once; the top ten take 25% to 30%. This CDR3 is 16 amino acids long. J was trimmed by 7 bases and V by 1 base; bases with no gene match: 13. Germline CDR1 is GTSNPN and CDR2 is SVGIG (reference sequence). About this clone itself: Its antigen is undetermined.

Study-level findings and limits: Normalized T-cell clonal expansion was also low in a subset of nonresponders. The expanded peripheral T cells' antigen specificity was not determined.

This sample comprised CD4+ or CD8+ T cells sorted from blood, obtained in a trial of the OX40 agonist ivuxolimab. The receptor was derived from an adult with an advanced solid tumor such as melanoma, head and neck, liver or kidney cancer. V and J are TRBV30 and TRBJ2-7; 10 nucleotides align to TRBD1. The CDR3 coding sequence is TGTGCCTGGAGTGACCCCTGGACAGGGGGTCGCTTAGAGCAGTACTTC. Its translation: CAWSDPWTGGRLEQYF.